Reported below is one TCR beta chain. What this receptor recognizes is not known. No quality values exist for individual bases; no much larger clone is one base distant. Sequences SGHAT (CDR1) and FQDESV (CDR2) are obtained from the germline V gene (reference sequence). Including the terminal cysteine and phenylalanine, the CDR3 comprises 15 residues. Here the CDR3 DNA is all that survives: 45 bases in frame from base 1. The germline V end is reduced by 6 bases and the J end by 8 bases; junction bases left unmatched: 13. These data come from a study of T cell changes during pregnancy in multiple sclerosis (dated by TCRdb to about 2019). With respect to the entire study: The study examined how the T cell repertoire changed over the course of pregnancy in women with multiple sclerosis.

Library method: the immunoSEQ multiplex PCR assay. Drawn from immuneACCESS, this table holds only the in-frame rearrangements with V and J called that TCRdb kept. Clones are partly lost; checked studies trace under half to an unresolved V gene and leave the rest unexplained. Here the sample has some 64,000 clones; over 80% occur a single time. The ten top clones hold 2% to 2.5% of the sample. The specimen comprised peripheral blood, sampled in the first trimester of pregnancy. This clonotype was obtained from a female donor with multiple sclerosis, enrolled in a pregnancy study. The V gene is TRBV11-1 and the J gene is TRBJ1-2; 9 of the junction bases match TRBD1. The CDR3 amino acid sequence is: CASRSTGGAANGYTF. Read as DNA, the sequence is TGTGCCAGCAGATCTACAGGGGGCGCAGCAAACGGCTACACCTTC. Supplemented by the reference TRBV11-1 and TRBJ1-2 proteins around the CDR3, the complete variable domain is EAEVAQSPRYKITEKSQAVAFWCDPISGHATLYWYRQILGQGPELLVQFQDESVVDDSQLPKDRFSAERLKGVDSTLKIQPAELGDSAMYLCASRSTGGAANGYTFGSGTRLTVV.